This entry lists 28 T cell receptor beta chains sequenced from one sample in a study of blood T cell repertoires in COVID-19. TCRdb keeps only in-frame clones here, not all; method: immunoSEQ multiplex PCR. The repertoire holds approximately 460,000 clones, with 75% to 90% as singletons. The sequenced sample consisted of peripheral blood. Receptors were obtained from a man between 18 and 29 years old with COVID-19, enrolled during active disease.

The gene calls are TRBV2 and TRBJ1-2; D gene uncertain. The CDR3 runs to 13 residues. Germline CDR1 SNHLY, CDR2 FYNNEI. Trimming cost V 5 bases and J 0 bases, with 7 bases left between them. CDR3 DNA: TGTGCCAGCAGTCCCGGGACTAACTATGGCTACACCTTC. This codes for CASSPGTNYGYTF.

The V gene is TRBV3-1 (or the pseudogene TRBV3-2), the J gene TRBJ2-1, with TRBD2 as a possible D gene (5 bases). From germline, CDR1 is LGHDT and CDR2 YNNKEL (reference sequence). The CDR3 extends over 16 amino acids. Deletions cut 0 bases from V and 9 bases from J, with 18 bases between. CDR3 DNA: TGTGCCAGCAGCCAAGATTCGGCTAGCCCTACTACTGAGCAGTTCTTC. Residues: CASSQDSASPTTEQFF.

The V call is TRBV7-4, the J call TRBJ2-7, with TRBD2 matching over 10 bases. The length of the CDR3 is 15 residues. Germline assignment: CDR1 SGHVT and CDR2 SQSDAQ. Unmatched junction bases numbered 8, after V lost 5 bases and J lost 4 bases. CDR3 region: CASSRLGLASYEQYF. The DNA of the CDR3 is TGTGCCAGCAGCCGGCTGGGACTAGCGTCGTACGAGCAGTACTTC.

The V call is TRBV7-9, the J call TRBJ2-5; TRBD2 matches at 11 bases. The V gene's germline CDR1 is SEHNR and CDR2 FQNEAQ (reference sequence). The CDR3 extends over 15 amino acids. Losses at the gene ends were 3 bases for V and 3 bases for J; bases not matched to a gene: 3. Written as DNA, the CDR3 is TGTGCCAGCAGCTTTCCGACTAGCGGGGAAGAGACCCAGTACTTC. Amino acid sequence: CASSFPTSGEETQYF.

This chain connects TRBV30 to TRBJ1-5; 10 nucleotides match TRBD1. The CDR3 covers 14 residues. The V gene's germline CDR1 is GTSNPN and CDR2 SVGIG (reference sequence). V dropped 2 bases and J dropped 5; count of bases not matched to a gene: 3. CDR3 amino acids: CAWSTGTGDQPQHF. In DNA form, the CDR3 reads TGTGCCTGGAGTACCGGGACAGGGGATCAGCCCCAGCATTTT.

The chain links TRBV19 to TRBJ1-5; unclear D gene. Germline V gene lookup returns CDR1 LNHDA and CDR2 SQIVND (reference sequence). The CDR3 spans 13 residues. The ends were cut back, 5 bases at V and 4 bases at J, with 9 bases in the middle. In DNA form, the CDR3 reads TGTGCCAGTAGTTCCCGGGGTAATCAGCCCCAGCATTTT. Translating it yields CASSSRGNQPQHF.

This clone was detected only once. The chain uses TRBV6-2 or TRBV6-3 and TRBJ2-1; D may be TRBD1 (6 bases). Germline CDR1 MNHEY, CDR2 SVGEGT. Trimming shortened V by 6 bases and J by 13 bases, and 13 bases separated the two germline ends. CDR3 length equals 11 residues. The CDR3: CASSHGQYQFF. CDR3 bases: TGTGCCAGCAGCCACGGACAGTACCAGTTCTTC.

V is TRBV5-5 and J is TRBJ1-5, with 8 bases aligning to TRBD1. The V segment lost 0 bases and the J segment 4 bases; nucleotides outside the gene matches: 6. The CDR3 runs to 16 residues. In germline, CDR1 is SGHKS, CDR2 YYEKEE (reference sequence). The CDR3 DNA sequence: TGTGCCAGCAGCTTGGGAGGGACAGGCTATAATCAGCCCCAGCATTTT. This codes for CASSLGGTGYNQPQHF.

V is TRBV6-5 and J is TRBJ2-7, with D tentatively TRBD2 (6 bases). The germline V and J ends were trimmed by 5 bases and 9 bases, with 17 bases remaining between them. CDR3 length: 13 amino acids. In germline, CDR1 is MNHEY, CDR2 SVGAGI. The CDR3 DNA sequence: TGTGCCAGCAGTCCCGGGGGAAGGGTGGGGCAGTACTTC. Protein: CASSPGGRVGQYF.

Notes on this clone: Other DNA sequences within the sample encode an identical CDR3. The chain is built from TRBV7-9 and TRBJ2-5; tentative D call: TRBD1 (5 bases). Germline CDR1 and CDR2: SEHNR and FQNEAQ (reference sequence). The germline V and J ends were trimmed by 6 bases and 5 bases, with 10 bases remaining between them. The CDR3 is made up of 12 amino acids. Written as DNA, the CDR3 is TGTGCCAGCAGTTTAAACAGGGAGACCCAGTACTTC. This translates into CASSLNRETQYF.

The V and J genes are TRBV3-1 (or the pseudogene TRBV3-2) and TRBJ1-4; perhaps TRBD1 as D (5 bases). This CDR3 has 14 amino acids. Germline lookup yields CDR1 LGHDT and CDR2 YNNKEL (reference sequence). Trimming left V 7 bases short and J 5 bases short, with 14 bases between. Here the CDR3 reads CASNRGGWNEKLFF. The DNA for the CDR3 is TGTGCCAGCAACCGTGGGGGGTGGAATGAAAAACTGTTTTTT.

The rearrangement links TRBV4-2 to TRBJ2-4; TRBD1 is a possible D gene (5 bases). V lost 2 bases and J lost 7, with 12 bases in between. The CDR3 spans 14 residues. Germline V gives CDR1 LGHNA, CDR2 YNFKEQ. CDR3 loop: CASSQSNPGNIQYF. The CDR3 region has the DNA TGTGCCAGCAGCCAATCCAATCCAGGGAACATTCAGTACTTC.

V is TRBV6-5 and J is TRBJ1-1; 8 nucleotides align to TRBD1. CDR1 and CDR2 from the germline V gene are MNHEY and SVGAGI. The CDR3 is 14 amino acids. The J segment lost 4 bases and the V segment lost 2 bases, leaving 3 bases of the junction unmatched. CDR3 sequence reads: CASSYATGGTEAFF. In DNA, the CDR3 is TGTGCCAGCAGTTACGCCACAGGGGGCACTGAAGCTTTCTTT.

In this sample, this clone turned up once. CDR3 residues: CASSLEPYNEQFF. The CDR3 nucleotides read TGCGCCAGCAGCTTGGAGCCGTACAATGAGCAGTTCTTC. The rearrangement uses TRBV5-1 and TRBJ2-1, with unresolved D. Trimming removed 0 bases from V and 4 bases from J, with 5 bases in between. The CDR3 loop spans 13 amino acids. The germline V gene has CDR1 SGHRS and CDR2 YFSETQ.

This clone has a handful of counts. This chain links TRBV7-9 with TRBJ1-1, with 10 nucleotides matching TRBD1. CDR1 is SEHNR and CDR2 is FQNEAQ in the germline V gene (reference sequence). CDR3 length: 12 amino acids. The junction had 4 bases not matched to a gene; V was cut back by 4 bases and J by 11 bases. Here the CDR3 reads CASSSRGQGAFF. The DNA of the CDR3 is TGTGCCAGCAGCTCCCGGGGACAGGGGGCTTTCTTT.

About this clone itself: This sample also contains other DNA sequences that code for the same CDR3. CDR3 sequence reads: CATSRDRGRGNTIYF. The DNA for the CDR3 is TGTGCCACCAGTCGCGACAGGGGCCGAGGAAACACCATATATTTT. The gene calls are TRBV15 and TRBJ1-3, with TRBD1 matching over 8 bases. Per germline, CDR1 LNHNV and CDR2 YYDKDF (reference sequence). Losses at the gene ends were 6 bases for V and 4 bases for J; bases not matched to a gene: 8. The CDR3 spans 15 residues.

Here the CDR3 reads CASSPSGGAAYNEQFF. As DNA, the CDR3 is TGTGCCAGTAGTCCTAGCGGGGGGGCGGCCTACAATGAGCAGTTCTTC. The chain combines TRBV19 with TRBJ2-1; 12 nucleotides line up with TRBD2. CDR1 and CDR2 from the germline V gene are LNHDA and SQIVND (reference sequence). The CDR3 totals 16 residues. V dropped 5 bases and J dropped 2; count of bases not matched to a gene: 4.

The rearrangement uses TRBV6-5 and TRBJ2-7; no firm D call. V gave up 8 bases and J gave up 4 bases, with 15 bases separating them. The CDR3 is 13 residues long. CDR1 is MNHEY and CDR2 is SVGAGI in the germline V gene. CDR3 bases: TGTGCCAGCTTCTCGGGTCAGCAATACGAGCAGTACTTC. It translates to CASFSGQQYEQYF.

The CDR3 protein is CASRAEAADNSPLHF. The CDR3 region has the DNA TGTGCCAGCAGAGCCGAGGCAGCAGATAATTCACCCCTCCACTTT. The genes are TRBV11-2 and TRBJ1-6, with no clear D. Looked up from germline, CDR1 is SGHAT and CDR2 is FQNNGV. Deletions cut 6 bases from V and 5 bases from J, with 14 bases between. This CDR3 spans 15 amino acids.

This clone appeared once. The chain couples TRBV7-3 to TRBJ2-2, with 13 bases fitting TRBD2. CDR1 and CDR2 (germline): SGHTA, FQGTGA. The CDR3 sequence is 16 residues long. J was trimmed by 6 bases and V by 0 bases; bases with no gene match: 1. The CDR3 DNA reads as TGTGCCAGCAGCTTAACGACTAGCGGGAGGTCCGGGGAGCTGTTTTTT. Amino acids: CASSLTTSGRSGELFF.

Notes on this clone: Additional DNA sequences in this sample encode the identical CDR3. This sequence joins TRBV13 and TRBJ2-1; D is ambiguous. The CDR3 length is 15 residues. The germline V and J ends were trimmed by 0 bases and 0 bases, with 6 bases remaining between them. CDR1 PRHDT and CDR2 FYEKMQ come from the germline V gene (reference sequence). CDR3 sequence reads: CASSLGLSSYNEQFF. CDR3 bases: TGTGCCAGCAGCTTAGGCCTCAGCTCCTACAATGAGCAGTTCTTC.

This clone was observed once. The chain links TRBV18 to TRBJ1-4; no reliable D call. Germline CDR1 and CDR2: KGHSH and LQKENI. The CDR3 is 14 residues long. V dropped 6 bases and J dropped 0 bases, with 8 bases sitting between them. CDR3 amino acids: CASSHSATNEKLFF. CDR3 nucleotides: TGTGCCAGCTCGCACAGTGCAACTAATGAAAAACTGTTTTTT. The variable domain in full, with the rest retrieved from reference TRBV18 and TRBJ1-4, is NAGVMQNPRHLVRRRGQEARLRCSPMKGHSHVYWYRQLPEEGLKFMVYLQKENIIDESGMPKERFSAEFPKEGPSILRIQQVVRGDSAAYFCASSHSATNEKLFFGSGTQLSVL.

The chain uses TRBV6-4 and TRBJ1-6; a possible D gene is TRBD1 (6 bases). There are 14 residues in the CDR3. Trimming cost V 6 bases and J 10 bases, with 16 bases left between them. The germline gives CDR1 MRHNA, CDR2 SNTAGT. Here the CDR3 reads CASRIRGGHSPLHF. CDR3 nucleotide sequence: TGTGCCAGCAGAATCAGGGGAGGGCACTCACCCCTCCACTTT.

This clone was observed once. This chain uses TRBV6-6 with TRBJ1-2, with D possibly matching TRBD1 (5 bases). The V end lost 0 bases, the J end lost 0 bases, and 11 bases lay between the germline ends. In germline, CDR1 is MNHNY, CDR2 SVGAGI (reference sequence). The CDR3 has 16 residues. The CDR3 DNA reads TGTGCCAGCAGTTACTCTGGGGGGATGGCTAACTATGGCTACACCTTC. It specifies CASSYSGGMANYGYTF.

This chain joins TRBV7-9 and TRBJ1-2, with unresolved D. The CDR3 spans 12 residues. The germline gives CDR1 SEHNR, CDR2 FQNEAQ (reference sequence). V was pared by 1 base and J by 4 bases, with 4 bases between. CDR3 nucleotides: TGTGCCAGCAGCTTAGGTAGCTATGGCTACACCTTC. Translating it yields CASSLGSYGYTF.

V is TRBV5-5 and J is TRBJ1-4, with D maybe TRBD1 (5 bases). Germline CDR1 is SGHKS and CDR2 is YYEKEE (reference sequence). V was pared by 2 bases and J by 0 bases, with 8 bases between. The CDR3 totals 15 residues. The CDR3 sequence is CASSLGVATNEKLFF. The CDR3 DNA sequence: TGTGCCAGCAGCTTAGGGGTAGCAACTAATGAAAAACTGTTTTTT. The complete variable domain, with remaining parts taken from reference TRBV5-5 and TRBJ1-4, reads DAGVTQSPTHLIKTRGQQVTLRCSPISGHKSVSWYQQVLGQGPQFIFQYYEKEERGRGNFPDRFSARQFPNYSSELNVNALLLGDSALYLCASSLGVATNEKLFFGSGTQLSVL.

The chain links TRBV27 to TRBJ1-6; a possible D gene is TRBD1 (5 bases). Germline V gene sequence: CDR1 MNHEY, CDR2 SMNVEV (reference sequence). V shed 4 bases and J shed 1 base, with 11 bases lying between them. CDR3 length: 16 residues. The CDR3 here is CASSSGGASYNSPLHF. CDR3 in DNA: TGTGCCAGCAGTTCGGGTGGGGCGTCCTATAATTCACCCCTCCACTTT.

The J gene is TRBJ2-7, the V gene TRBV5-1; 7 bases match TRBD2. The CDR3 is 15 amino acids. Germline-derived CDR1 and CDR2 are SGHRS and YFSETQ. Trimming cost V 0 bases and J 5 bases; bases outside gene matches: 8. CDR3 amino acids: CASSLAGEGAHEQYF. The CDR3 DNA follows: TGCGCCAGCAGCTTGGCCGGGGAGGGAGCCCACGAGCAGTACTTC. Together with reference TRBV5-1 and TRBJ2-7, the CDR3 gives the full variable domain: KAGVTQTPRYLIKTRGQQVTLSCSPISGHRSVSWYQQTPGQGLQFLFEYFSETQRNKGNFPGRFSGRQFSNSRSEMNVSTLELGDSALYLCASSLAGEGAHEQYFGPGTRLTVT.